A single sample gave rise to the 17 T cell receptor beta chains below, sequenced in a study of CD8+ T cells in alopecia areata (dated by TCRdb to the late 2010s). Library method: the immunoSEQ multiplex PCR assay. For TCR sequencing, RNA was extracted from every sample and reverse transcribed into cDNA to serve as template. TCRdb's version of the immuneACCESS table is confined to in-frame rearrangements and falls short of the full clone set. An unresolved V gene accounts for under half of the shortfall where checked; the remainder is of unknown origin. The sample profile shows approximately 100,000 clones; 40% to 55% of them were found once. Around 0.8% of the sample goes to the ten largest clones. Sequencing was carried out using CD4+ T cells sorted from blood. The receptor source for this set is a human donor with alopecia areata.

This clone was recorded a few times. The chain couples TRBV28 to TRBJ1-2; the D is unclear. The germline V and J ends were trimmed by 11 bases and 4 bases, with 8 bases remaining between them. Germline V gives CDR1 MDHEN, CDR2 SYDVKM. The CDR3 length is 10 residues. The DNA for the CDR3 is TGTGCCGTAGGGAGCTATGGCTACACCTTC. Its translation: CAVGSYGYTF.

The CDR3 region is CASSFMGTDTQYF. In nucleotides, the CDR3 is TGTGCCAGCAGCTTCATGGGGACAGATACGCAGTATTTT. The V and J genes are TRBV11-3 and TRBJ2-3, with unresolved D. V was clipped by 3 bases and J by 3 bases, with 7 bases between them. This CDR3 has 13 amino acids. Germline V lookup: CDR1 SGHNT, CDR2 YENEEA.

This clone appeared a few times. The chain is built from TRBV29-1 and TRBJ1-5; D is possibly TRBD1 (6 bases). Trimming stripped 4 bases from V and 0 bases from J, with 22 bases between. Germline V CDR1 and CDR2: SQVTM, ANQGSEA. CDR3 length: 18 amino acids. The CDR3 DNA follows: TGCAGCGTTGTGTTCCCCCATGCAGGGGCGACTAGCAATCAGCCCCAGCATTTT. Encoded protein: CSVVFPHAGATSNQPQHF.

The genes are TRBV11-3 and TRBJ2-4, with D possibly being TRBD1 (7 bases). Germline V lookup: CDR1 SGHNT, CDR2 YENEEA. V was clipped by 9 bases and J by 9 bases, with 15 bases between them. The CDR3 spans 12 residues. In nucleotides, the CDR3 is TGTGCCAGTACCTACAGGGGAGGCATTCAGTACTTC. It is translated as CASTYRGGIQYF. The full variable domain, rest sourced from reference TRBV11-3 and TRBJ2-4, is EAGVVQSPRYKIIEKKQPVAFWCNPISGHNTLYWYLQNLGQGPELLIRYENEEAVDDSQLPKDRFSAERLKGVDSTLKIQPAELGDSAVYLCASTYRGGIQYFGAGTRLSVL.

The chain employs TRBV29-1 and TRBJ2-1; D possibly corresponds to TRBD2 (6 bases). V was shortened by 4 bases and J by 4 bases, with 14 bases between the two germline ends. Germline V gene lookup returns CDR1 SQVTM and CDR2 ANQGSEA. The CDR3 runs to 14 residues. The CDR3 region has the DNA TGCAGCGTTGTGGAGTCTAGCGCGTACAATGAGCAGTTCTTC. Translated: CSVVESSAYNEQFF.

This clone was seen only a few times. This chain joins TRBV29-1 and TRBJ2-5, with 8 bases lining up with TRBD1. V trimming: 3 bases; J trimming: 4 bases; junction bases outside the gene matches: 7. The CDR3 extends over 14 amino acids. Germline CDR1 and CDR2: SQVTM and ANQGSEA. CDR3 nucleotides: TGCAGCGTTGACAGGACAGGGAGTGGAGAGACCCAGTACTTC. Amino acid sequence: CSVDRTGSGETQYF.

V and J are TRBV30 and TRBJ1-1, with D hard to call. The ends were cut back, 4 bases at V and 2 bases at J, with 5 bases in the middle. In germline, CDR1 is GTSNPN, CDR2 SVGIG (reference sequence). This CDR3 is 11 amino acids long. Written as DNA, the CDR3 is TGTGCCTGGAAACACAACACTGAAGCTTTCTTT. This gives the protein CAWKHNTEAFF.

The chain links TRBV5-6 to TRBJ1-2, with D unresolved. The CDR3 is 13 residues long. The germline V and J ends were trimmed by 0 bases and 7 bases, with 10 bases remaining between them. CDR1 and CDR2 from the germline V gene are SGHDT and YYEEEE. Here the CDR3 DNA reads TGTGCCAGCAGCTTGGAAAACGACCGTGGCTACACCTTC. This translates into CASSLENDRGYTF. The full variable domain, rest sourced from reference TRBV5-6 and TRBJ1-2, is DAGVTQSPTHLIKTRGQQVTLRCSPKSGHDTVSWYQQALGQGPQFIFQYYEEEERQRGNFPDRFSGHQFPNYSSELNVNALLLGDSALYLCASSLENDRGYTFGSGTRLTVV.

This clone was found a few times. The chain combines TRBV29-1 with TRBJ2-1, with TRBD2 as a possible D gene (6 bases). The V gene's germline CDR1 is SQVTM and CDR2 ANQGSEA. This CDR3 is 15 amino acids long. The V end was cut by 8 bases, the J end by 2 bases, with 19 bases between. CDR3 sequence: CSSSRGWEAYNEQFF. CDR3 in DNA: TGCAGCTCCTCCCGCGGGTGGGAGGCCTACAATGAGCAGTTCTTC.

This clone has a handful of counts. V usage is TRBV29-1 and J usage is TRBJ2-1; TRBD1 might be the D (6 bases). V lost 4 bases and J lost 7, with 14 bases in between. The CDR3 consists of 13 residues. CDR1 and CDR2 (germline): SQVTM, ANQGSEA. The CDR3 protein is CSVAQGPGNEQFF. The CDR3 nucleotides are TGCAGCGTTGCACAGGGCCCAGGTAATGAGCAGTTCTTC.

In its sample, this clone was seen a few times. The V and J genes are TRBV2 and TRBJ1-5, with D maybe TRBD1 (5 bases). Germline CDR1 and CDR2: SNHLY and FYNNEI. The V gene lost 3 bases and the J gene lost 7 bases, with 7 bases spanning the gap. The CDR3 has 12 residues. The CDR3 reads CASSDRAQPQHF. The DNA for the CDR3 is TGTGCCAGCAGTGACAGGGCCCAGCCCCAGCATTTT. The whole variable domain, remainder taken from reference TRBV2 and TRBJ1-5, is EPEVTQTPSHQVTQMGQEVILRCVPISNHLYFYWYRQILGQKVEFLVSFYNNEISEKSEIFDDQFSVERPDGSNFTLKIRSTKLEDSAMYFCASSDRAQPQHFGDGTRLSIL.

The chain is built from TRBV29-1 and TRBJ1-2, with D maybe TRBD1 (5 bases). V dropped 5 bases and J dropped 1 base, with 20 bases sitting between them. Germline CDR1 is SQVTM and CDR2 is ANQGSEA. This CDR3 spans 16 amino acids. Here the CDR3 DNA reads TGCAGCGTTAGTGGCAGGGCCCCGCTCGATAACTATGGCTACACCTTC. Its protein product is CSVSGRAPLDNYGYTF.

The chain's CDR3 is CASRMATVVGETQYF. In nucleotides, the CDR3 is TGTGCCAGCCGCATGGCCACGGTAGTTGGAGAGACCCAGTACTTC. The chain carries TRBV6-5 and TRBJ2-5; no clear D gene. Germline assignment: CDR1 MNHEY and CDR2 SVGAGI. The CDR3 is made up of 15 amino acids. V was shortened by 8 bases and J by 4 bases, with 20 bases between the two germline ends.

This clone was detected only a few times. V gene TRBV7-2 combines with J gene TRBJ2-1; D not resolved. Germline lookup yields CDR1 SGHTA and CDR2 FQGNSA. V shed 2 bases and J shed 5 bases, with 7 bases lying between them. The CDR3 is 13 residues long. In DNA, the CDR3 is TGTGCCAGCAGCTTATCCCAGGACAATGAGCAGTTCTTC. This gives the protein CASSLSQDNEQFF.

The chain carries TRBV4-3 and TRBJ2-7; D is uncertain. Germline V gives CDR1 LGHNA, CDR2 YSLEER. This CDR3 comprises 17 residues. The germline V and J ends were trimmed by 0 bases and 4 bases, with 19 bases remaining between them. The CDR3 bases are TGCGCCAGCAGCCAAGATGATGGGGATACTTCCCTTTACGAGCAGTACTTC. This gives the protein CASSQDDGDTSLYEQYF.

The CDR3 sequence is CSVGQGRDEQYF. In DNA, the CDR3 is TGCAGCGTTGGACAGGGAAGAGACGAGCAGTACTTC. V gene TRBV29-1 combines with J gene TRBJ2-7; 7 nucleotides align to TRBD1. Looked up from germline, CDR1 is SQVTM and CDR2 is ANQGSEA. Trimming took 4 bases from V and 5 from J; bases not matched to a gene: 5. The CDR3 sequence is 12 residues long.

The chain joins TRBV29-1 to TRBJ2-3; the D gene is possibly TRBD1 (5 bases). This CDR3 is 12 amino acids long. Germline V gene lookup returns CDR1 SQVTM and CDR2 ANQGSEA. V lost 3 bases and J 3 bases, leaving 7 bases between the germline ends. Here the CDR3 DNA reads TGCAGCGTTGATGGGGCGACAGATACGCAGTATTTT. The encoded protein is CSVDGATDTQYF.